These 19 T cell receptor beta chains were all obtained from the same sample, sequenced in a study of graft-versus-host responses after intestinal transplantation. The antigens for these receptors are not known. Clones were sequenced by immunoSEQ multiplex PCR, and TCRdb holds only the in-frame ones, with some missing. The data hold 100,000 to 110,000 clones, with about 88% observed a single time. The sequencing used unstimulated CD4+ T cells sorted from spleen or lymph node cells, collected before transplant. Receptor source: a human donor who was the organ donor for an intestinal transplant.

The chain uses TRBV6-1 and TRBJ1-5; D might be TRBD1 (6 bases). Germline-derived CDR1 and CDR2 are MNHNS and SASEGT. CDR3 length equals 13 residues. The V end was cut by 7 bases, the J end by 8 bases, with 15 bases between. The chain's CDR3 is CASKGVWRKPQHF. As DNA, the CDR3 is TGTGCCAGCAAGGGGGTCTGGAGGAAGCCCCAGCATTTT.

This sequence joins TRBV19 and TRBJ1-2; 7 nucleotides agree with TRBD1. Germline CDR1 reads LNHDA; CDR2 reads SQIVND (reference sequence). The CDR3 is 15 amino acids. Trimming at V came to 4 bases and at J to 2 bases, leaving 7 bases not matched to a gene. The CDR3, as DNA: TGTGCCAGTAGTACCTGGACAGGACCAAACTATGGCTACACCTTC. Translation gives CASSTWTGPNYGYTF.

This clone has only one observation. The rearrangement links TRBV28 to TRBJ2-1; TRBD1 aligns across 10 bases. CDR1 MDHEN and CDR2 SYDVKM come from the germline V gene. The CDR3 consists of 14 residues. The V and J ends lost 3 bases and 6 bases, in that order; junction bases with no gene match: 2. CDR3 region: CASSFWTGGNEQFF. CDR3 nucleotides: TGTGCCAGCAGTTTCTGGACAGGGGGCAATGAGCAGTTCTTC.

The chain couples TRBV4-1 to TRBJ2-3; 11 bases fit TRBD1. V lost 4 bases to trimming and J lost 4 bases; unmatched junction nucleotides: 10. Germline V gene data show CDR1 as MGHRA and CDR2 as YSYEKL. CDR3 size: 17 residues. Here the CDR3 reads CASSRLGSGQGADTQYF. The CDR3 nucleotides read TGCGCCAGCAGCCGCCTAGGGTCGGGACAGGGGGCAGATACGCAGTATTTT.

The rearrangement uses TRBV10-3 and TRBJ1-3; D remains ambiguous. This CDR3 has 12 residues. Germline values: CDR1 ENHRY, CDR2 SYGVKD. V dropped 11 bases and J dropped 0 bases, with 8 bases sitting between them. The CDR3 DNA follows: TGTGCCCTTATGTCCTCTGGAAACACCATATATTTT. Protein product: CALMSSGNTIYF.

J is TRBJ1-1 and V is TRBV7-2; 11 positions match TRBD1. This CDR3 has 14 amino acids. Trimming removed 2 bases from V and 10 bases from J; junction bases left unmatched: 6. The V gene's germline CDR1 is SGHTA and CDR2 FQGNSA. CDR3 sequence (DNA): TGTGCCAGCAGCTTATGGGTCGGGACAGGGGGAGCTTTCTTT. Amino acids: CASSLWVGTGGAFF.

The table lists this clone with a count of one. The chain links TRBV19 to TRBJ1-1; D gene ambiguous. The V gene's germline CDR1 is LNHDA and CDR2 SQIVND (reference sequence). V lost 8 bases to trimming and J lost 1 base, with 5 bases between them. This CDR3 is built from 11 residues. The CDR3 sequence is CASWENTEAFF. In DNA form, the CDR3 reads TGTGCCAGTTGGGAGAACACTGAAGCTTTCTTT.

J is TRBJ2-7 and V is TRBV2; D is possibly TRBD2 (5 bases). The germline gives CDR1 SNHLY, CDR2 FYNNEI. This CDR3 has 20 residues. The germline V and J ends were trimmed by 3 bases and 3 bases, with 30 bases remaining between them. DNA of the CDR3: TGTGCCAGCAGTGATAGTCGGCGGGCGGTTCCCTCCGACCTGCGCTACGAGCAGTACTTC. This codes for CASSDSRRAVPSDLRYEQYF.

The rearrangement links TRBV5-5 to TRBJ1-2, with TRBD1 matching 8 bases. V lost 4 bases and J lost 3; bases outside the gene matches: 8. This CDR3 is 15 amino acids long. The germline gives CDR1 SGHKS, CDR2 YYEKEE (reference sequence). CDR3 in DNA: TGTGCCAGCAGCCCCGGGACAGGAGGGCACTATGGCTACACCTTC. This encodes CASSPGTGGHYGYTF.

The rearrangement uses TRBV18 and TRBJ2-1, with TRBD1 matching over 8 bases. The CDR3 sequence is 16 residues long. The trim removed 2 bases at V and 6 bases at J, leaving 9 bases unmatched. Germline CDR1 is KGHSH and CDR2 is LQKENI. DNA of the CDR3: TGTGCCAGCTCACCAGTTCTCGGACAGGGCATCAATGAGCAGTTCTTC. Amino acid sequence: CASSPVLGQGINEQFF.

This clone was picked up one time. The CDR3 is CASSPVPESVFYGYTF. The CDR3 nucleotides read TGTGCCAGCAGCCCTGTCCCAGAGTCAGTCTTCTATGGCTACACCTTC. The chain recombines TRBV7-2 with TRBJ1-2; D is unclear. The CDR3 runs 16 residues. Germline V gene sequence: CDR1 SGHTA, CDR2 FQGNSA. The V and J ends lost 5 bases and 4 bases respectively, with 20 bases between them.

The rearrangement joins TRBV20-1 to TRBJ1-4; no definite D call. The ends were cut back, 4 bases at V and 16 bases at J, with 16 bases in the middle. Per the germline V gene, CDR1 is DFQATT and CDR2 is SNEGSKA (reference sequence). There are 11 residues in the CDR3. The CDR3 region is CSAKQALFPFF. CDR3 bases: TGCAGTGCTAAGCAGGCACTTTTTCCGTTTTTT.

V usage is TRBV6-1 and J usage is TRBJ2-7; TRBD2 matches 7 bases. V lost 3 bases, J lost 5 bases, and 10 bases stayed unmatched. This CDR3 has 15 amino acids. The germline CDR1 and CDR2 sequences are MNHNS and SASEGT. The CDR3, as DNA: TGTGCCAGCAGTGAGAAATCTAGCGGCGGCGACGAGCAGTACTTC. Its translation: CASSEKSSGGDEQYF.

The chain couples TRBV30 to TRBJ1-1, with D unresolved. The CDR3 sequence is 12 residues long. Trimming cost V 4 bases and J 5 bases, with 11 bases left between them. Germline CDR1 reads GTSNPN; CDR2 reads SVGIG (reference sequence). CDR3 in amino acids: CAWTTSRTEAFF. In DNA, the CDR3 is TGTGCCTGGACCACCAGTAGGACTGAAGCTTTCTTT.

V is TRBV5-1 and J is TRBJ2-3; D might be TRBD1 or TRBD2, each matching 5 bases. This CDR3 is 13 amino acids long. V was trimmed by 0 bases and J by 4 bases, leaving 6 bases between them. Germline V gene data show CDR1 as SGHRS and CDR2 as YFSETQ. The CDR3 is CASSLVGADTQYF. The CDR3, as DNA: TGCGCCAGCAGCTTGGTGGGGGCAGATACGCAGTATTTT.

V and J are TRBV28 and TRBJ2-5, with 11 bases lining up with TRBD1. The V and J ends lost 2 bases and 4 bases, in that order; junction bases with no gene match: 3. The CDR3 loop spans 15 amino acids. Germline V gives CDR1 MDHEN, CDR2 SYDVKM. This CDR3 is CASSLMGQGGETQYF. The CDR3, as DNA: TGTGCCAGCAGTTTAATGGGACAGGGGGGAGAGACCCAGTACTTC.

The chain is built from TRBV9 and TRBJ1-3; D is unresolved. V was shortened by 0 bases and J by 4 bases, with 11 bases between the two germline ends. Germline V gene lookup returns CDR1 SGDLS and CDR2 YYNGEE. CDR3 length: 15 amino acids. The CDR3 DNA sequence: TGTGCCAGCAGCGTAGGAACGGGAATAGGAAACACCATATATTTT. Its protein is CASSVGTGIGNTIYF.

This clone occurred a few times. The V call is TRBV6-4, the J call TRBJ2-2; D may be TRBD1 (6 bases). CDR1 and CDR2 (germline): MRHNA, SNTAGT. V lost 0 bases, J lost 1 base, and 6 bases lay in between. The CDR3 extends over 15 amino acids. CDR3 coding DNA: TGTGCCAGCAGTGACTCGGGACAGAACACCGGGGAGCTGTTTTTT. Its protein product is CASSDSGQNTGELFF.

This clone was seen more than once but under ten times. The CDR3 loop reads CASSQGAGNQPQHF. Written as DNA, the CDR3 is TGTGCCAGCTCACAGGGCGCAGGGAATCAGCCCCAGCATTTT. The V gene is TRBV18, the J gene TRBJ1-5; a weak D match, TRBD1 (5 bases). Per the germline V gene, CDR1 is KGHSH and CDR2 is LQKENI. The V end was cut by 4 bases, the J end by 4 bases, with 11 bases between. The CDR3 is made up of 14 amino acids. The full variable domain, completed using reference TRBV18 and TRBJ1-5, is NAGVMQNPRHLVRRRGQEARLRCSPMKGHSHVYWYRQLPEEGLKFMVYLQKENIIDESGMPKERFSAEFPKEGPSILRIQQVVRGDSAAYFCASSQGAGNQPQHFGDGTRLSIL.